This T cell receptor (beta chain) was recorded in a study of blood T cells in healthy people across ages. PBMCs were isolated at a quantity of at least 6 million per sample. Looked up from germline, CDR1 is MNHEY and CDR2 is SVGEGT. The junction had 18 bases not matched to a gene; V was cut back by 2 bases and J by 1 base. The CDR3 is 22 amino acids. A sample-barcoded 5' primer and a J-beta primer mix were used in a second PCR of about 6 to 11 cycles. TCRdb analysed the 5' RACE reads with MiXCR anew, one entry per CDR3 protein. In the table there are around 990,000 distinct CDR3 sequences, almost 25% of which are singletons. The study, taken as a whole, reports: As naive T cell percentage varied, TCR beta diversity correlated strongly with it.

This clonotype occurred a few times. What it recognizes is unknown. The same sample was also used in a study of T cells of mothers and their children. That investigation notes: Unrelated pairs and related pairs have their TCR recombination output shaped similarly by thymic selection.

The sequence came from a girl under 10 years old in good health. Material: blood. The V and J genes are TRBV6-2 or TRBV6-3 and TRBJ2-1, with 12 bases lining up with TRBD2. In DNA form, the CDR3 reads TGTGCCAGCAGTTACCCGTCCCGACTAGCGGGAGACCTTATTAAGTCCTACAATGAGCAGTTCTTC. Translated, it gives CASSYPSRLAGDLIKSYNEQFF.